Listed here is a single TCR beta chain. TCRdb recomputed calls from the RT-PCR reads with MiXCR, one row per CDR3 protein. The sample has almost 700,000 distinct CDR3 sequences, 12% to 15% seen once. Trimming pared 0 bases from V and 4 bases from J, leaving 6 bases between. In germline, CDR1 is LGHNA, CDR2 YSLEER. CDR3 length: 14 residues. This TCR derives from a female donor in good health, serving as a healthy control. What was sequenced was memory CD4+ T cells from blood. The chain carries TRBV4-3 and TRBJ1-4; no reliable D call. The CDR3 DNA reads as TGCGCCAGCAGCCAAGATCCCCTTAATGAAAAACTGTTTTTT. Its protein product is CASSQDPLNEKLFF.